The 14 T cell receptor beta chains in this list originate from one sample, sequenced in a study of T cells after yellow fever vaccination. Each CDR3 protein gets one entry after TCRdb re-called the 5' RACE reads with MiXCR. Here the sample spans more than 300,000 distinct CDR3 sequences, 3.5% to 4.5% being singletons. Sequencing used PBMCs, obtained 15 days after the yellow fever booster vaccination. Receptors were obtained from a man aged 18 to 29 who received the YFV17D yellow fever vaccine.

This clonotype has a count of ten or more. V and J are TRBV20-1 and TRBJ1-1; D is unresolved. Germline lookup yields CDR1 DFQATT and CDR2 SNEGSKA (reference sequence). The CDR3 runs 13 residues. V was clipped by 4 bases and J by 8 bases, with 17 bases between them. The CDR3 protein is CSAKVPGSSEAFF. Here the CDR3 DNA reads TGCAGTGCTAAGGTCCCGGGTTCGAGCGAAGCTTTCTTT.

This clonotype was observed many times. The chain carries TRBV6-5 and TRBJ1-5, with D perhaps matching TRBD1 (6 bases). Germline loops: CDR1 MNHEY, CDR2 SVGAGI. Trimming shortened V by 2 bases and J by 6 bases, and 11 bases separated the two germline ends. The CDR3 has 14 residues. The CDR3 is CASSYVIGGQPQHF. DNA of the CDR3: TGTGCCAGCAGTTACGTTATAGGGGGTCAGCCCCAGCATTTT.

At least ten counts were recorded for this clonotype. The chain is built from TRBV5-1 and TRBJ1-1, with a weak D call TRBD1 (5 bases). V shed 4 bases and J shed 5 bases, with 9 bases lying between them. CDR1 is SGHRS, CDR2 YFSETQ, per germline. This CDR3 has 12 amino acids. This chain's CDR3 is CASSPRGTEAFF. CDR3 in DNA: TGCGCCAGCAGCCCTCGGGGGACTGAAGCTTTCTTT.

This clonotype occurred many times. The gene calls are TRBV20-1 and TRBJ1-5; tentatively, D is TRBD1 (6 bases). Trimming stripped 6 bases from V and 9 bases from J, with 21 bases between. From germline, CDR1 is DFQATT and CDR2 SNEGSKA (reference sequence). The CDR3 is made up of 14 amino acids. CDR3 protein: CSATLGGADLPQHF. The CDR3 DNA reads TGCAGTGCCACACTCGGGGGGGCGGACCTGCCCCAGCATTTT.

This clonotype has ten or more counts. This chain uses TRBV9 with TRBJ2-5; TRBD1 is a possible D gene (5 bases). Trimming removed 3 bases from V and 5 bases from J, with 11 bases in between. The V gene's germline CDR1 is SGDLS and CDR2 YYNGEE. CDR3 size: 13 residues. CDR3 bases: TGTGCCAGCAGCGCCCATAGGGGCGAGACCCAGTACTTC. This translates into CASSAHRGETQYF.

V is TRBV2 and J is TRBJ2-5; no definite D call. Between the trimmed V and J ends, which lost 6 bases and 6 bases, there was a span of 20 bases. The CDR3 runs 15 residues. Per the germline V gene, CDR1 is SNHLY and CDR2 is FYNNEI. The CDR3 DNA reads as TGTGCCAGCAGCCTCTCCCCGGTGACTCTTCAGACCCAGTACTTC. It encodes CASSLSPVTLQTQYF.

V gene TRBV6-6 combines with J gene TRBJ1-3; 8 nucleotides match TRBD1. Germline V gives CDR1 MNHNY, CDR2 SVGAGI (reference sequence). The trim removed 5 bases at V and 1 base at J, leaving 4 bases unmatched. The CDR3 runs to 15 residues. The chain's CDR3 is CASSQQGVSGNTIYF. The CDR3 DNA is TGTGCCAGCAGTCAACAGGGGGTATCTGGAAACACCATATATTTT.

The chain uses TRBV10-3 and TRBJ2-7; TRBD1 matches 8 bases. V lost 5 bases to trimming and J lost 7 bases; unmatched junction nucleotides: 10. Germline CDR1 and CDR2: ENHRY and SYGVKD. This CDR3 is 14 amino acids long. CDR3: CAISRSGGAEEQYF. The DNA of the CDR3 is TGTGCCATCAGTCGGTCAGGGGGCGCGGAAGAGCAGTACTTC.

This clonotype was counted only a few times. V is TRBV12-3 or TRBV12-4 and J is TRBJ1-1; D not certain. The length of the CDR3 is 14 residues. The germline V and J ends were trimmed by 6 bases and 5 bases, with 16 bases remaining between them. The CDR3 protein is CASSVDSGRTEAFF. The CDR3, as DNA: TGTGCCAGCAGCGTGGATTCTGGGCGGACTGAAGCTTTCTTT.

The table lists this clonotype with many counts. V usage is TRBV7-9 and J usage is TRBJ1-2; weak D call: TRBD1 (5 bases). Germline CDR1 is SEHNR and CDR2 is FQNEAQ (reference sequence). CDR3 length equals 14 residues. Trimming removed 1 base at V and 3 bases at J, with 9 bases between. CDR3 coding DNA: TGTGCCAGCAGCTTAGAAAGCAGGGACTATGGCTACACCTTC. Protein: CASSLESRDYGYTF.

This clonotype was observed many times. The V call is TRBV7-9, the J call TRBJ1-1; D remains ambiguous. V was trimmed by 2 bases and J by 0 bases, leaving 4 bases between them. This CDR3 is 13 amino acids long. Germline V CDR1 and CDR2: SEHNR, FQNEAQ (reference sequence). CDR3 nucleotide sequence: TGTGCCAGCAGCTTAACAATGAACACTGAAGCTTTCTTT. Its protein is CASSLTMNTEAFF.

This clonotype was observed at least ten times. J is TRBJ2-2 and V is TRBV5-1; weak D call: TRBD2 (5 bases). Germline V gene lookup returns CDR1 SGHRS and CDR2 YFSETQ. Trimming pared 7 bases from V and 6 bases from J, leaving 13 bases between. This CDR3 is built from 13 residues. CDR3 DNA sequence: TGCGCCAGCCGAGGGTTGGTATCCGGGGAGCTGTTTTTT. This sequence encodes CASRGLVSGELFF.

This chain joins TRBV20-1 and TRBJ1-4; 10 bases match TRBD1. Germline CDR1 DFQATT, CDR2 SNEGSKA (reference sequence). The CDR3 has 13 amino acids. V trimming: 8 bases; J trimming: 8 bases; junction bases outside the gene matches: 8. The CDR3 nucleotides read TGCAGTACTCCCGGGACAGGGGTAGAAAAACTGTTTTTT. It encodes CSTPGTGVEKLFF.

A word on this clonotype: A single base separates this from a much larger clone, so it may be a read error. This chain joins TRBV30 and TRBJ2-7; D gene uncertain. The CDR3 is made up of 13 amino acids. In germline, CDR1 is GTSNPN, CDR2 SVGIG (reference sequence). The ends were cut back, 0 bases at V and 3 bases at J, with 9 bases in the middle. The CDR3 nucleotides are TGTGCCTGGAGTGTAAAACCGGGCTACGAGCAGTACTTC. This sequence encodes CAWSVKPGYEQYF.